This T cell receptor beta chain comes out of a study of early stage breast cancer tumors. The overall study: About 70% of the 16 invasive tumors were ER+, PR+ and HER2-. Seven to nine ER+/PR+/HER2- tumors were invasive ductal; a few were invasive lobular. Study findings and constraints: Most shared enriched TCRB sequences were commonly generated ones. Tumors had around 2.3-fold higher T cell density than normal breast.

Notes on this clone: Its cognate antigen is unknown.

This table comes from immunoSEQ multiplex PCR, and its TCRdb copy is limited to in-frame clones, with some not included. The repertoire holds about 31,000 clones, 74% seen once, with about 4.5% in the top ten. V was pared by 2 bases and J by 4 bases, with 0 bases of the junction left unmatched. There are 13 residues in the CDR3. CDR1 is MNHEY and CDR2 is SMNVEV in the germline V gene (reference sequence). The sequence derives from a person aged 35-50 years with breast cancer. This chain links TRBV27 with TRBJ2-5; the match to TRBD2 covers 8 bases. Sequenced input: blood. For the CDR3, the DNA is TGTGCCAGCAGTTTAGCGGGAGGAGAGACCCAGTACTTC. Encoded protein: CASSLAGGETQYF.